This T cell receptor beta chain appears in the sequencing data of a study of blood T cell repertoires in COVID-19. As for the study in general: Nucleic acid was either cDNA or gDNA, and it came from T cells, B-cell-depleted T cells, or PBMCs.

Original methodology: Amplification of reference gene primers provided the estimated nucleated cell counts. Sequenced by immunoSEQ multiplex PCR; TCRdb stores in-frame clones only, minus some. V, J and clone size reflect that table, while D and trimming were determined from the DNA. The table has roughly 70,000 clones, roughly three quarters seen once; the top ten hold over 2%. Unmatched junction bases numbered 3, after V lost 5 bases and J lost 4 bases. CDR1 MDHEN and CDR2 SYDVKM come from the germline V gene. The CDR3 covers 14 residues. Seattle patients were enrolled during active infection and followed longitudinally.

The gene calls are TRBV28 and TRBJ2-5, with TRBD2 matching 11 bases. This clonotype was sampled from a man between 65 and 85 years old with COVID-19, enrolled during active disease. Sequencing was performed on peripheral blood. The CDR3 coding sequence is TGTGCCAGCAGTCTAGCGGGAGGATTAGAGACCCAGTACTTC. Amino acid sequence: CASSLAGGLETQYF.